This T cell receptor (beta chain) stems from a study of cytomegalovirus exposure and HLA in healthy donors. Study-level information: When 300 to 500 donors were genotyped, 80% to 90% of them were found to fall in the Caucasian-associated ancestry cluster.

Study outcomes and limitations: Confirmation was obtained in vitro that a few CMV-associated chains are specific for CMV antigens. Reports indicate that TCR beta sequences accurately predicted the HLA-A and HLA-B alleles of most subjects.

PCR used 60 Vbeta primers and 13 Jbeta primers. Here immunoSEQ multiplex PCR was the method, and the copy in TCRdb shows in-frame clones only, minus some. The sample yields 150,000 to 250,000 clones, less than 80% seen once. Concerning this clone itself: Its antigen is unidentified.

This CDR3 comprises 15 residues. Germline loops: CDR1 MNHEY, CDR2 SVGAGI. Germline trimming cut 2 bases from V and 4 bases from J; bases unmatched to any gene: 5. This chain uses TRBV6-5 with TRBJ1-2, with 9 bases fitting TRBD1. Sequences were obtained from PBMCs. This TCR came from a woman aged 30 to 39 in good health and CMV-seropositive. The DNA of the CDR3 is TGTGCCAGCAGTTACGAAACGGGACAGGGCTATGGCTACACCTTC. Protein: CASSYETGQGYGYTF.